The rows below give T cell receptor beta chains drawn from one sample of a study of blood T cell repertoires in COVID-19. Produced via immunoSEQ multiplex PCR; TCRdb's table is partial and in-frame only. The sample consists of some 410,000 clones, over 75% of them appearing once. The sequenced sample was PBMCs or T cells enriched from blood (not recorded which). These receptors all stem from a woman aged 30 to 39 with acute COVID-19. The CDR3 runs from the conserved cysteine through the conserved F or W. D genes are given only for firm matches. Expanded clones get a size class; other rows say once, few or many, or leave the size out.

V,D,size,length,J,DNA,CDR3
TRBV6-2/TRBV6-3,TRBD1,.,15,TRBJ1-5,TGTGCCAGCAGCCCCGGACAGGGAAGGGTTCAGCCCCAGCATTTT,CASSPGQGRVQPQHF
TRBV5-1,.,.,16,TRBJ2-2,TGCGCCAGCAGCTTGGAGGCAGGGCCTTTGGCCGGGGAGCTGTTTTTT,CASSLEAGPLAGELFF
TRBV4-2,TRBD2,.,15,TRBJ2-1,TGTGCCAGCAGCCAACCTAGCGGGGAGGCGGGTGAGCAGTTCTTC,CASSQPSGEAGEQFF
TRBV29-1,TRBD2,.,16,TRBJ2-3,TGCAGCGTTGAAGGGACTAGCGGTAGGGGCACAGATACGCAGTATTTT,CSVEGTSGRGTDTQYF
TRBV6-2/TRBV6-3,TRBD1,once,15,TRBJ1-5,TGTGCCAGCAGCCGTGGACAGGTTTTCAATCAGCCCCAGCATTTT,CASSRGQVFNQPQHF
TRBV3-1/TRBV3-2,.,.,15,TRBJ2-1,TGTGCCAGCAGCCTCGGACAGATCTCCTACAATGAGCAGTTCTTC,CASSLGQISYNEQFF
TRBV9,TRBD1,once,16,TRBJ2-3,TGTGCCAGCAGCCCCGCAGGGGGCCGACGCACAGATACGCAGTATTTT,CASSPAGGRRTDTQYF
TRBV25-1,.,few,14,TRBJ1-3,TGTGCCAGCAGTGTGGGGGGTACTGGAAACACCATATATTTT,CASSVGGTGNTIYF
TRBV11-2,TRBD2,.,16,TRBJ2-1,TGTGCCAGCAGCCAGATTCAGCGGGGGGGCATTTATGAGCAGTTCTTC,CASSQIQRGGIYEQFF
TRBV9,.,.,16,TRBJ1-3,TGTGCCAGCAGCGTAGGGGAGTACCCCTCTGGAAACACCATATATTTT,CASSVGEYPSGNTIYF
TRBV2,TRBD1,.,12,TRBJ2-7,TGTGCCAGCAGGGGACAGGTGTCGAAGCAGTACTTC,CASRGQVSKQYF
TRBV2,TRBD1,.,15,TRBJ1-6,TGTGCCAGGAGGGGCGTTACAGGGGGCGATTCACCCCTCCACTTT,CARRGVTGGDSPLHF
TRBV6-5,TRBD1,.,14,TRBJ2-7,TGTGCCAGCACTTTACCGGGACAGGGGAGGGTTGGGTACTTC,CASTLPGQGRVGYF
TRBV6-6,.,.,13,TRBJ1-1,TGTGCCAGCATCAAACGGGGGGATCGGGAAGCTTTCTTT,CASIKRGDREAFF
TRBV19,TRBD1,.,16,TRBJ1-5,TGTGCCAGTAGTATCCTTGGACAGGGGGCTAATCAGCCCCAGCATTTT,CASSILGQGANQPQHF
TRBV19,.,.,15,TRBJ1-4,TGTGCCAGTAGTATAAGACATTCGGATAATGAAAAACTGTTTTTT,CASSIRHSDNEKLFF
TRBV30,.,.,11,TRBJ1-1,TGTGCCTGGAGTCGAAAGAGCGGACCTTTCTTT,CAWSRKSGPFF
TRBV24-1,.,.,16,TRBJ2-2,TGTGCCACCAGTGACCACAAAAATCTTCACACCGGGGAGCTGTTTTTT,CATSDHKNLHTGELFF
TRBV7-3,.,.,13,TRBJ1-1,TGTGCCAGCAGTGTATCAGCGGGCACTGAAGCTTTCTTT,CASSVSAGTEAFF
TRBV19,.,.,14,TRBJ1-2,TGTGCCAGTAGCCTCACCAGGGGCAACTATGGCTACACCTTC,CASSLTRGNYGYTF
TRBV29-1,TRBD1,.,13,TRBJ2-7,TGCAGCATAATACAGGGGACCTCCTACGAGCAGTACTTC,CSIIQGTSYEQYF
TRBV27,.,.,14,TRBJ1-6,TGTGCCAGCGGGCCTGAGCTCTATAATTCACCCCTCCACTTT,CASGPELYNSPLHF
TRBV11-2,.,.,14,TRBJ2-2,TGTGCCAGCACTCTAGCGTCGGGAACCGGGGAGCTGTTTTTT,CASTLASGTGELFF
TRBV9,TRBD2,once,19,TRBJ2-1,TGTGCCAGCAGCGAGGCCGGGACTAGCGGGGGGAGCTCCTACAATGAGCAGTTCTTC,CASSEAGTSGGSSYNEQFF
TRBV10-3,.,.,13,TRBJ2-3,TGTGCCATCACTCAGGGACTTAAGGATACGCAGTATTTT,CAITQGLKDTQYF
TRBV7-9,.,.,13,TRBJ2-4,TGTGCCAGCCGACAGGACGGAGAAAACATTCAGTACTTC,CASRQDGENIQYF
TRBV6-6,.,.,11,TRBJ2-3,TGTGCCAGCAGTAATCAGGATACGCAGTATTTT,CASSNQDTQYF
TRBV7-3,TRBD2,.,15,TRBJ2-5,TGTGCCAGCAGCTATTTGGGACTAGACGAAGAGACCCAGTACTTC,CASSYLGLDEETQYF
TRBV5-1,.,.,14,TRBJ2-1,TGCGCCAGCGGGCCCGGGACACCTTACAATGAGCAGTTCTTC,CASGPGTPYNEQFF
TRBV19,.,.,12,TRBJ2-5,TGTGCCAGTGGCCGTAACCAAGAGACCCAGTACTTC,CASGRNQETQYF
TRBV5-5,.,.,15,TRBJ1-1,TGTGCCAGCAGCTTGGTTGGGGGCGCCGACACTGAAGCTTTCTTT,CASSLVGGADTEAFF
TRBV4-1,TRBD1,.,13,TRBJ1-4,TGCGCCAGCAGCCAGTACAGGGGTCTCGGTCTGTTTTTT,CASSQYRGLGLFF
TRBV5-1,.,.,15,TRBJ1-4,TGCGCCAGCAGCTTTACAGGGTGGTATGGGGAAAAACTGTTTTTT,CASSFTGWYGEKLFF
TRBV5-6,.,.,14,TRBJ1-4,TGTGCCAGCAGCTTACAGGGATTCTATGAAAAACTGTTTTTT,CASSLQGFYEKLFF
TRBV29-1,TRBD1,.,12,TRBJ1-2,TGCAGCGCCACCGGACAGGGAAATGGCTACACCTTC,CSATGQGNGYTF
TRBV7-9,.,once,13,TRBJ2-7,TGTGCCAGCAGCTTAGGCCTAGGCTTAAAGCAGTACTTC,CASSLGLGLKQYF
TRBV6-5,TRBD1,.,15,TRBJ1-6,TGTGCCAGCAGGCGATACAGGGGTGATAATTCACCCCTCCACTTT,CASRRYRGDNSPLHF
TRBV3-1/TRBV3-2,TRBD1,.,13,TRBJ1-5,TGTGCCAGCAGCCGGGACAGAGATCAGCCCCAGCATTTT,CASSRDRDQPQHF
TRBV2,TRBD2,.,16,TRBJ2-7,TGTGCCAGCAGTGAATTTGGCGGGACTAGTATCTACGAGCAGTACTTC,CASSEFGGTSIYEQYF
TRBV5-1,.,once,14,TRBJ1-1,TGCGCCAGCAGCTTGGTAAGGGGCGACACTGAAGCTTTCTTT,CASSLVRGDTEAFF
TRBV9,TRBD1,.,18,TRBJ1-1,TGTGCCAGCAGCCCAGGTACAGGGGTATCCGGCGGGAACACTGAAGCTTTCTTT,CASSPGTGVSGGNTEAFF
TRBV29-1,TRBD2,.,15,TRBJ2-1,TGCAGCGTTGAAATAGCGGGGGCCATCTTCGTTGAGCAGTTCTTC,CSVEIAGAIFVEQFF
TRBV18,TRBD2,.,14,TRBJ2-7,TGTGCCAGCGGACCGAGCGGGGGGGCCTACGAGCAGTACTTC,CASGPSGGAYEQYF
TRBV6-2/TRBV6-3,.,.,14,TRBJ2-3,TGTGCCACCAGCATGGGTCTAGCCTCAGATACGCAGTATTTT,CATSMGLASDTQYF
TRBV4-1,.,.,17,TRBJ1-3,TGCGCCAGCAGCCAAGTAGACATGGGTTTTTCTGGAAACACCATATATTTT,CASSQVDMGFSGNTIYF
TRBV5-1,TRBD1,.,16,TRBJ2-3,TGCGCCAGCAGCCCCGGACAGGGGATCAGCACAGATACGCAGTATTTT,CASSPGQGISTDTQYF
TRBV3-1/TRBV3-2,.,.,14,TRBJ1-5,TGTGCCAGCAGCCACAGGGTCCGCAATCAGCCCCAGCATTTT,CASSHRVRNQPQHF
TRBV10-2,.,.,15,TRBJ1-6,TGCGCCAGCAGTGTCGCGGGCGCCGATAATTCACCCCTCCACTTT,CASSVAGADNSPLHF
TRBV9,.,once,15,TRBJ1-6,TGTGCCAGCAGCGTCACGGGCAGGGCCAATTCACCCCTCCACTTT,CASSVTGRANSPLHF
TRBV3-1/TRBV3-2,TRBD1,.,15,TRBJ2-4,TGTGCCAGCAGCCCAGACGGGACAGGGGGCGACATTCAGTACTTC,CASSPDGTGGDIQYF
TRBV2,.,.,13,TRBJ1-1,TGTGCCAGCAGGAACCGGACACACACTGAAGCTTTCTTT,CASRNRTHTEAFF
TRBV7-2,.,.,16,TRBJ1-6,TGTGCCAGCAGCTTAGGGACACGAATCGGGAATTCACCCCTCCACTTT,CASSLGTRIGNSPLHF
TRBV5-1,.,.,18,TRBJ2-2,TGCGCCAGCAGCGGAACGGCGGGACTGTCGGGGGTATCCGGGGAGCTGTTTTTT,CASSGTAGLSGVSGELFF
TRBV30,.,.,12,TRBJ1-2,TGTGCCTGGACACCAGGGAACTATGGCTACACCTTC,CAWTPGNYGYTF